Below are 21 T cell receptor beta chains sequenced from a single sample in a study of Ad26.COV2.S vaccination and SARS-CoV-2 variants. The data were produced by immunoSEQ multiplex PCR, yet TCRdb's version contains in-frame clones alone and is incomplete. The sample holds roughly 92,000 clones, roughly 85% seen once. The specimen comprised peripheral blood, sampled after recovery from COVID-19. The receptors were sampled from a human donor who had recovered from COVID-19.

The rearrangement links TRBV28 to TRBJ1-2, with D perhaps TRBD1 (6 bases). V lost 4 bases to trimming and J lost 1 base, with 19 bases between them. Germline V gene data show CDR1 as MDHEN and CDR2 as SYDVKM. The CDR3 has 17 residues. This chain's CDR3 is CASSSSSQGTLNYGYTF. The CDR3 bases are TGTGCCAGCAGTTCCTCGTCACAGGGAACCCTTAACTATGGCTACACCTTC.

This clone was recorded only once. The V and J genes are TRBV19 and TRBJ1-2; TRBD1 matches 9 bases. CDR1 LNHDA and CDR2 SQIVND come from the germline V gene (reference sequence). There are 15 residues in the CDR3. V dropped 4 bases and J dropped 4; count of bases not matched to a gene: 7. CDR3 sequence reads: CASSTPGQGIYGYTF. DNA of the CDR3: TGTGCCAGTAGTACTCCGGGACAGGGTATCTATGGCTACACCTTC.

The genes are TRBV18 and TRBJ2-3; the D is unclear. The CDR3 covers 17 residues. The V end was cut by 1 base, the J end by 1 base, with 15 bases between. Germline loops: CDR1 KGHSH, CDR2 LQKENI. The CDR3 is CASSPQPRGPGTDTQYF. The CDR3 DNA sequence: TGTGCCAGCTCACCACAACCTAGAGGACCTGGCACAGATACGCAGTATTTT.

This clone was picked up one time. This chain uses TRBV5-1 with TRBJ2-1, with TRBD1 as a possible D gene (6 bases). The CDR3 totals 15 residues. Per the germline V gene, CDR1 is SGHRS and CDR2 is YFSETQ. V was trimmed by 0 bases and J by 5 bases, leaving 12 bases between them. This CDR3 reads CASSLDRVVHNEQFF. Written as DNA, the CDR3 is TGCGCCAGCAGCTTGGACAGGGTCGTACACAATGAGCAGTTCTTC.

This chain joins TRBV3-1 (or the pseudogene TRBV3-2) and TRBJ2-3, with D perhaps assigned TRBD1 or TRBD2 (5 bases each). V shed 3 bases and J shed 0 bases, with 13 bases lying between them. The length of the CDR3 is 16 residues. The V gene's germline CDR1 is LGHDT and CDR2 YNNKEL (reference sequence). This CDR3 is CASSQGVRTSTDTQYF. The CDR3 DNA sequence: TGTGCCAGCAGCCAGGGGGTAAGGACTAGCACAGATACGCAGTATTTT.

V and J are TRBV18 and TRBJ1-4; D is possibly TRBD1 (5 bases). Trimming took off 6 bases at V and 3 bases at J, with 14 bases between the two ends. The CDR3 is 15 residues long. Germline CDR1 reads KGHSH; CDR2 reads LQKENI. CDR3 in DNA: TGTGCCAGCTCGGCTAGGGGTCTAGCTAATGAAAAACTGTTTTTT. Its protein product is CASSARGLANEKLFF.

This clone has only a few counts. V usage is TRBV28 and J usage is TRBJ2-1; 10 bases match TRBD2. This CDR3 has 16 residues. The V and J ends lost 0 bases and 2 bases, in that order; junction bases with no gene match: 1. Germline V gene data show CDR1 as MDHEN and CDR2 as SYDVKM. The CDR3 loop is CASSLWLAGAYNEQFF. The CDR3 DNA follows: TGTGCCAGCAGTTTATGGCTAGCGGGAGCCTACAATGAGCAGTTCTTC.

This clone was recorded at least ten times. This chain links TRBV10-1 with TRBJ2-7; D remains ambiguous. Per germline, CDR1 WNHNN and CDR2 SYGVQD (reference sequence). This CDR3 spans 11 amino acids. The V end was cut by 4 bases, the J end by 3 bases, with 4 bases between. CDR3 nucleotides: TGCGCCAGCAGTGCGGACTACGAGCAGTACTTC. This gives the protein CASSADYEQYF.

DNA for the CDR3: TGTGCCAGCAGCTTAAAGGGAAGCACTGAAGCTTTCTTT. As protein: CASSLKGSTEAFF. This chain uses TRBV7-2 with TRBJ1-1; D not certain. The ends were cut back, 2 bases at V and 4 bases at J, with 8 bases in the middle. Germline lookup yields CDR1 SGHTA and CDR2 FQGNSA. The CDR3 contains 13 residues. Supplemented by reference TRBV7-2 and TRBJ1-1, the full variable domain reads GAGVSQSPSNKVTEKGKDVELRCDPISGHTALYWYRQSLGQGLEFLIYFQGNSAPDKSGLPSDRFSAERTGGSVSTLTIQRTQQEDSAVYLCASSLKGSTEAFFGQGTRLTVV.

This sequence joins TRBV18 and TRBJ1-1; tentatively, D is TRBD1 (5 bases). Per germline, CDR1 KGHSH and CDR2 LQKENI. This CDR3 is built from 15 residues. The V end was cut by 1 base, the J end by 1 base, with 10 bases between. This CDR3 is CASSPQKTGNTEAFF. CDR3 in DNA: TGTGCCAGCTCACCACAAAAAACAGGGAACACTGAAGCTTTCTTT.

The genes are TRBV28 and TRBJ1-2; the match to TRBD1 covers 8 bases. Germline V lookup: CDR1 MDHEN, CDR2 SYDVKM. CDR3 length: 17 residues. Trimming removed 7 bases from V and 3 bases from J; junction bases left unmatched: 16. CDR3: CASTTPLGTGGDYGYTF. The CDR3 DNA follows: TGTGCCAGCACTACCCCCCTGGGAACAGGGGGGGACTATGGCTACACCTTC.

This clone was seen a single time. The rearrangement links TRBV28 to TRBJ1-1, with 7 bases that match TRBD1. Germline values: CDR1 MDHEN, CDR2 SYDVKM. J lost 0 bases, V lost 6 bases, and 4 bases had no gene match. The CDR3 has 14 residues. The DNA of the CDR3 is TGTGCCAGCAGGGGGGACAGCTTGAACACTGAAGCTTTCTTT. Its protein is CASRGDSLNTEAFF.

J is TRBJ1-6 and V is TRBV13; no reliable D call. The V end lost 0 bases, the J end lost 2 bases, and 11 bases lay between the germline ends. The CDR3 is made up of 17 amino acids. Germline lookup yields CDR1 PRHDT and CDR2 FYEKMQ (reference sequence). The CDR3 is CASSLGAGVAYNSPLHF. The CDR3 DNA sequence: TGTGCCAGCAGCTTAGGAGCCGGGGTAGCCTATAATTCACCCCTCCACTTT.

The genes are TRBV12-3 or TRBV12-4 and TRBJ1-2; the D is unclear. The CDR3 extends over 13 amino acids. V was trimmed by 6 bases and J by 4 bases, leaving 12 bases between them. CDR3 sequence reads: CASSNRWGYGYTF. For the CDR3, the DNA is TGTGCCAGCAGCAACCGTTGGGGCTATGGCTACACCTTC.

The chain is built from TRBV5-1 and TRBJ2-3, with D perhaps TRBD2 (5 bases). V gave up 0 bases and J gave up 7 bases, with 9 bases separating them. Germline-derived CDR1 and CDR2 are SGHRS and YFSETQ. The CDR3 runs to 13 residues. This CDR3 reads CASSLERLNTQYF. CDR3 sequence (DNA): TGCGCCAGCAGCTTGGAGCGGCTCAATACGCAGTATTTT.

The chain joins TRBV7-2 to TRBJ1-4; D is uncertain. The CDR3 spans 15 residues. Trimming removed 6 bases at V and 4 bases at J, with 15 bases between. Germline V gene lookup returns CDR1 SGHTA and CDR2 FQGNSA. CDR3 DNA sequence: TGTGCCAGCAGTTATCAACAGAGCCATAATGAAAAACTGTTTTTT. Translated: CASSYQQSHNEKLFF.

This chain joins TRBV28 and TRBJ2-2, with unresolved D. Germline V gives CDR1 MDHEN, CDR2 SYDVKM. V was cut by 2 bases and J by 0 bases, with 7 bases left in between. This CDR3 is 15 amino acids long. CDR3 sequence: CASSLARANTGELFF. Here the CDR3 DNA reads TGTGCCAGCAGTTTAGCCAGAGCGAACACCGGGGAGCTGTTTTTT.

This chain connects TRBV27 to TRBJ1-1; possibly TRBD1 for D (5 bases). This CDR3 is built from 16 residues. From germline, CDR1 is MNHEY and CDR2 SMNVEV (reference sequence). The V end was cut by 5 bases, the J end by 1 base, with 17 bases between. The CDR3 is CASSPLSGRTNTEAFF. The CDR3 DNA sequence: TGTGCCAGCAGTCCCCTGTCGGGACGGACGAACACTGAAGCTTTCTTT.

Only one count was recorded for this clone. The CDR3 DNA sequence: TGTGCCAGTAGTCCCTCCGACACCGGACTGCTCGGAGGGGAGCTGTTTTTT. Protein sequence: CASSPSDTGLLGGELFF. The chain joins TRBV19 to TRBJ2-2, with D possibly being TRBD2 (5 bases). Germline V lookup: CDR1 LNHDA, CDR2 SQIVND (reference sequence). The CDR3 is 17 amino acids. Trimming left V 5 bases short and J 8 bases short, with 24 bases between.

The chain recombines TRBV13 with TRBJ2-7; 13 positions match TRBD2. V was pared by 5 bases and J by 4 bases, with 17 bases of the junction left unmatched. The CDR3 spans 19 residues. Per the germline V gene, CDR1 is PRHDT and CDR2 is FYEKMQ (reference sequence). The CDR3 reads CASSKRSMAGTSGVYEQYF. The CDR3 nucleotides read TGTGCCAGCAGCAAACGATCGATGGCCGGGACTAGCGGGGTGTACGAGCAGTACTTC.

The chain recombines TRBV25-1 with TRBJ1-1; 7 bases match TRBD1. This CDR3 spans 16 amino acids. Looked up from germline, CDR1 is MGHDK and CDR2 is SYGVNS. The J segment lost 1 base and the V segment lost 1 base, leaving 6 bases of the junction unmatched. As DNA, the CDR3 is TGTGCCAGCAGTGAATCCCTCCAGGGGGGGAACACTGAAGCTTTCTTT. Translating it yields CASSESLQGGNTEAFF. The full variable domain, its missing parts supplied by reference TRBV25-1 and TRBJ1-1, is EADIYQTPRYLVIGTGKKITLECSQTMGHDKMYWYQQDPGMELHLIHYSYGVNSTEKGDLSSESTVSRIRTEHFPLTLESARPSHTSQYLCASSESLQGGNTEAFFGQGTRLTVV.